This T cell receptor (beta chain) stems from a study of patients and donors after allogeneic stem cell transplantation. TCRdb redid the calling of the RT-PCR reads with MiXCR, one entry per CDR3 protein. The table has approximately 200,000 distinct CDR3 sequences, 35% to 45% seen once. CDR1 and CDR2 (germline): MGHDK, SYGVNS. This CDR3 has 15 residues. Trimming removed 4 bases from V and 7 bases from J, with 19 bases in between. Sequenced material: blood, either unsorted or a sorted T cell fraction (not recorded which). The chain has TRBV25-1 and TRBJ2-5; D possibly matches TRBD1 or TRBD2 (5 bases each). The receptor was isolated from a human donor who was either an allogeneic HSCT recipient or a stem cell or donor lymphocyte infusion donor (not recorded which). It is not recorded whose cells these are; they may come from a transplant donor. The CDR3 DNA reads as TGTGCCAGCAGTGGTACTTCGGGGCTTTGGGGGACCCAGTACTTC. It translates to CASSGTSGLWGTQYF.